Following are 26 T cell receptor beta chains from one sample sequenced in a study of cytomegalovirus exposure and HLA in healthy donors. Both 60 Vbeta primers and 13 Jbeta primers went into the PCR. Sequenced by immunoSEQ multiplex PCR; TCRdb stores in-frame clones only, minus some. There are around 130,000 clones in the sample; around 81% occur only once, and approximately 1.7% lies in the top ten. Sequenced material: PBMCs. These receptors were obtained from a woman aged 45 to 65 in good health and CMV-seronegative.

The chain has TRBV4-3 and TRBJ2-1, with TRBD2 identical over 16 bases. The J segment lost 2 bases and the V segment lost 4 bases, leaving 5 bases of the junction unmatched. The germline V gene has CDR1 LGHNA and CDR2 YSLEER. This CDR3 is built from 18 residues. In nucleotides, the CDR3 is TGCGCCAGCAGCCCGGGACTAGCGGGAGGGAGCCCCTACAATGAGCAGTTCTTC. This codes for CASSPGLAGGSPYNEQFF.

The chain has TRBV28 and TRBJ2-7; TRBD2 agrees at 8 bases. CDR1 and CDR2 from the germline V gene are MDHEN and SYDVKM. The CDR3 is 18 amino acids. The ends lost 4 bases at V and 0 bases at J; junction bases unmatched: 14. This chain's CDR3 is CASSSPGGAGGSSYEQYF. For the CDR3, the DNA is TGTGCCAGCAGTTCCCCCGGGGGGGCGGGAGGCAGCTCCTACGAGCAGTACTTC.

The chain carries TRBV30 and TRBJ2-2, with unresolved D. The CDR3 spans 11 residues. Trimming took off 1 base at V and 7 bases at J, with 4 bases between the two ends. The germline V gene has CDR1 GTSNPN and CDR2 SVGIG (reference sequence). The CDR3 protein is CAWSGSGELFF. The DNA of the CDR3 is TGTGCCTGGAGTGGCAGCGGGGAGCTGTTTTTT.

The J gene is TRBJ2-3, the V gene TRBV9; maybe TRBD1 (6 bases). Looked up from germline, CDR1 is SGDLS and CDR2 is YYNGEE. The V end lost 0 bases, the J end lost 0 bases, and 11 bases lay between the germline ends. The CDR3 length is 16 residues. DNA of the CDR3: TGTGCCAGCAGCGTAGGTACAGGGCAGAGCACAGATACGCAGTATTTT. It specifies CASSVGTGQSTDTQYF.

The sample holds a few counts of this clone. The rearrangement links TRBV6-5 to TRBJ2-3; maybe TRBD2 (6 bases). Trimming took off 5 bases at V and 0 bases at J, with 9 bases between the two ends. In germline, CDR1 is MNHEY, CDR2 SVGAGI. The CDR3 totals 14 residues. In DNA, the CDR3 is TGTGCCAGCAGTGGCGGGGCTAGCACAGATACGCAGTATTTT. Its translation: CASSGGASTDTQYF.

This clone was recorded a few times. This sequence joins TRBV18 and TRBJ2-7, with D possibly matching TRBD2 (6 bases). Between the trimmed V and J ends, which lost 7 bases and 3 bases, there was a span of 16 bases. The CDR3 covers 14 residues. The germline V gene encodes CDR1 KGHSH and CDR2 LQKENI. The CDR3 sequence is CASLRRAGHYEQYF. The CDR3 nucleotides read TGTGCCAGCTTACGGAGGGCAGGGCACTACGAGCAGTACTTC.

The count of this clone is one. This rearrangement joins TRBV5-1 to TRBJ2-2; a weak D match, TRBD2 (6 bases). Between the trimmed V and J ends, which lost 0 bases and 4 bases, there was a span of 13 bases. The CDR3 has 16 residues. CDR1 is SGHRS, CDR2 YFSETQ, per germline. CDR3 in DNA: TGCGCCAGCAGCTTGGAGATCCCGACTAGCACCGGGGAGCTGTTTTTT. Translation gives CASSLEIPTSTGELFF.

DNA of the CDR3: TGTGCCAGTAGTGCCGGAGCGGCCGAGGGGGCCAACGTCCTGACTTTC. This encodes CASSAGAAEGANVLTF. The chain employs TRBV19 and TRBJ2-6, with D perhaps TRBD2 (5 bases). V lost 5 bases to trimming and J lost 4 bases, with 15 bases between them. The germline gives CDR1 LNHDA, CDR2 SQIVND (reference sequence). The CDR3 covers 16 residues.

This clone has a handful of counts. The chain recombines TRBV18 with TRBJ1-1; D possibly corresponds to TRBD1 (5 bases). V gave up 6 bases and J gave up 3 bases, with 20 bases separating them. Germline-derived CDR1 and CDR2 are KGHSH and LQKENI. The CDR3 contains 16 residues. The CDR3 nucleotides read TGTGCCAGCTCCACGGGGGACCGCGGTTACGACACTGAAGCTTTCTTT. It encodes CASSTGDRGYDTEAFF.

This clone is a singleton in its sample. The junction and the germline gene differ at one end; a read error may be behind it. The rearrangement joins TRBV30 to TRBJ1-2; D not resolved. The CDR3 is 14 amino acids. The germline V gene has CDR1 GTSNPN and CDR2 SVGIG (reference sequence). The CDR3 spells CAWSVRVAPQGYPF. CDR3 sequence (DNA): TGTGCCTGGAGTGTACGGGTGGCCCCGCAAGGCTACCCCTTC.

The rearrangement joins TRBV5-4 to TRBJ2-1, with 11 bases that match TRBD2. V lost 4 bases, J lost 2 bases, and 2 bases stayed unmatched. The germline V gene has CDR1 SGHNT and CDR2 YYREEE (reference sequence). This CDR3 is 15 amino acids long. CDR3 DNA: TGTGCCAGCAGCCAACTAGCGGGAGCCTACAATGAGCAGTTCTTC. Protein: CASSQLAGAYNEQFF.

This clone has a handful of counts. The V gene is TRBV5-4, the J gene TRBJ1-1; D not certain. This CDR3 is 14 amino acids long. CDR1 is SGHNT and CDR2 is YYREEE in the germline V gene (reference sequence). V lost 4 bases, J lost 0 bases, and 10 bases lay in between. Here the CDR3 reads CASSPGVLNTEAFF. The CDR3 region has the DNA TGTGCCAGCAGCCCCGGGGTGCTGAACACTGAAGCTTTCTTT. Complete variable domain (other parts from reference TRBV5-4 and TRBJ1-1): ETGVTQSPTHLIKTRGQQVTLRCSSQSGHNTVSWYQQALGQGPQFIFQYYREEENGRGNFPPRFSGLQFPNYSSELNVNALELDDSALYLCASSPGVLNTEAFFGQGTRLTVV.

The chain recombines TRBV9 with TRBJ1-3; TRBD1 matches 7 bases. V was clipped by 5 bases and J by 4 bases; unmatched bases: 9. Germline values: CDR1 SGDLS, CDR2 YYNGEE. The CDR3 is 15 amino acids. CDR3 sequence: CASSPPGTAGNTIYF. CDR3 DNA: TGTGCCAGCAGTCCCCCCGGGACAGCAGGAAACACCATATATTTT.

The CDR3 protein is CASSLARRGGYTF. CDR3 bases: TGTGCCAGCAGCTTAGCGCGAAGGGGTGGCTACACCTTC. The rearrangement uses TRBV7-9 and TRBJ1-2, with a possible D match to TRBD1 (5 bases). This CDR3 region has 13 residues. The V gene's germline CDR1 is SEHNR and CDR2 FQNEAQ (reference sequence). V lost 0 bases and J lost 7, with 9 bases in between. Variable domain in full (rest from reference TRBV7-9 and TRBJ1-2): DTGVSQNPRHKITKRGQNVTFRCDPISEHNRLYWYRQTLGQGPEFLTYFQNEAQLEKSRLLSDRFSAERPKGSFSTLEIQRTEQGDSAMYLCASSLARRGGYTFGSGTRLTVV.

The sample holds one count of this clone. The V call is TRBV27, the J call TRBJ2-7; TRBD2 might be the D (6 bases). Germline assignment: CDR1 MNHEY and CDR2 SMNVEV (reference sequence). With 6 bases removed from V and 0 bases from J, the gap between germline ends came to 15 bases. CDR3 length: 15 amino acids. The CDR3 DNA is TGTGCCAGCAGGTTCTCGGGAGCCGCCTCCTACGAGCAGTACTTC. Translating it yields CASRFSGAASYEQYF.

This chain links TRBV7-6 with TRBJ2-3; 7 bases are a match to TRBD2. CDR1 is SGHVS, CDR2 FNYEAQ, per germline. The CDR3 extends over 18 amino acids. The V and J ends lost 5 bases and 1 base, in that order; junction bases with no gene match: 15. Here the CDR3 reads CASSREATRGKGTDTQYF. In DNA, the CDR3 is TGTGCCAGCAGCCGGGAGGCGACGCGGGGGAAGGGCACAGATACGCAGTATTTT.

V is TRBV7-2 and J is TRBJ1-5; D unresolved. V lost 2 bases and J 0 bases, leaving 8 bases between the germline ends. Per the germline V gene, CDR1 is SGHTA and CDR2 is FQGNSA. The CDR3 sequence is 15 residues long. The CDR3 here is CASSLSRYSNQPQHF. The CDR3 nucleotides read TGTGCCAGCAGCTTAAGCCGGTATAGCAATCAGCCCCAGCATTTT.

This clone was counted once. The chain carries TRBV5-1 and TRBJ2-1; 9 bases line up with TRBD2. V was clipped by 5 bases and J by 14 bases; unmatched bases: 11. The CDR3 is 13 amino acids. Per the germline V gene, CDR1 is SGHRS and CDR2 is YFSETQ. The CDR3 loop is CASSEAGGPWEFF. CDR3 coding DNA: TGCGCCAGCAGTGAAGCGGGAGGACCATGGGAGTTCTTC. The variable domain in full, with the rest retrieved from reference TRBV5-1 and TRBJ2-1, is KAGVTQTPRYLIKTRGQQVTLSCSPISGHRSVSWYQQTPGQGLQFLFEYFSETQRNKGNFPGRFSGRQFSNSRSEMNVSTLELGDSALYLCASSEAGGPWEFFGPGTRLTVL.

This rearrangement joins TRBV5-1 to TRBJ2-1; D unclear. The CDR3 consists of 13 residues. The germline V gene encodes CDR1 SGHRS and CDR2 YFSETQ. Between the trimmed V and J ends, which lost 0 bases and 6 bases, there was a span of 7 bases. In DNA, the CDR3 is TGCGCCAGCAGCTTGGGGCCCGTCAATGAGCAGTTCTTC. This translates into CASSLGPVNEQFF. Combining the CDR3 with reference TRBV5-1 and TRBJ2-1 gives the whole variable domain KAGVTQTPRYLIKTRGQQVTLSCSPISGHRSVSWYQQTPGQGLQFLFEYFSETQRNKGNFPGRFSGRQFSNSRSEMNVSTLELGDSALYLCASSLGPVNEQFFGPGTRLTVL.

V usage is TRBV10-3 and J usage is TRBJ2-7; 9 positions match TRBD1. Trimming cost V 6 bases and J 1 base; bases outside gene matches: 7. The CDR3 is 15 amino acids. Germline V gene sequence: CDR1 ENHRY, CDR2 SYGVKD. CDR3 protein: CAIRPAGQGSYEQYF. The CDR3 region has the DNA TGTGCCATCAGGCCGGCGGGACAGGGATCCTACGAGCAGTACTTC.

The gene calls are TRBV28 and TRBJ2-7; 7 bases match TRBD1. In germline, CDR1 is MDHEN, CDR2 SYDVKM. The CDR3 is made up of 15 amino acids. Losses at the gene ends were 5 bases for V and 2 bases for J; bases not matched to a gene: 9. CDR3 in amino acids: CASSPQTGAPYEQYF. CDR3 sequence (DNA): TGTGCCAGCAGTCCCCAAACAGGGGCCCCCTACGAGCAGTACTTC.

This clone came up a few times. The chain employs TRBV6-6 and TRBJ1-4, with TRBD1 as a possible D gene (5 bases). V was trimmed by 6 bases and J by 7 bases, leaving 15 bases between them. The CDR3 spans 14 residues. CDR1 is MNHNY and CDR2 is SVGAGI in the germline V gene (reference sequence). The CDR3 region has the DNA TGTGCCAGCAGACCCCAGGGCGGTGCTGAAAAACTGTTTTTT. The encoded protein is CASRPQGGAEKLFF.

This chain joins TRBV11-3 and TRBJ2-1, with D perhaps TRBD2 (6 bases). V was trimmed by 5 bases and J by 2 bases, leaving 13 bases between them. Germline values: CDR1 SGHNT, CDR2 YENEEA. The CDR3 runs to 15 residues. The CDR3 DNA is TGTGCCAGCAGCCCGAGGGACTTTGCCTACAATGAGCAGTTCTTC. This codes for CASSPRDFAYNEQFF.

The chain has TRBV27 and TRBJ2-7, with D possibly being TRBD1 (6 bases). V lost 3 bases and J 1 base, leaving 13 bases between the germline ends. This CDR3 has 15 amino acids. Looked up from germline, CDR1 is MNHEY and CDR2 is SMNVEV (reference sequence). Here the CDR3 reads CASSFARGRSYEQYF. CDR3 coding DNA: TGTGCCAGCAGTTTCGCCAGGGGTAGATCCTACGAGCAGTACTTC.

V gene TRBV29-1 combines with J gene TRBJ1-5; a weak D match, TRBD1 (5 bases). Germline CDR1 is SQVTM and CDR2 is ANQGSEA. Trimming pared 4 bases from V and 1 base from J, leaving 14 bases between. This CDR3 has 15 amino acids. CDR3 region: CSVGVGGASNQPQHF. For the CDR3, the DNA is TGCAGCGTTGGTGTCGGCGGGGCAAGCAATCAGCCCCAGCATTTT.

Note on this clone: One end of the junction varies from germline; a read error may be responsible. The same CDR3 also results from other DNA sequences found in this sample. The chain joins TRBV18 to TRBJ2-7; tentatively, D is TRBD1 (6 bases). The germline V gene encodes CDR1 KGHSH and CDR2 LQKENI. CDR3 size: 15 residues. CDR3 loop: CASSPPRGVTNEQYF. As DNA, the CDR3 is TGTGCCAGCTCACCACCCAGGGGAGTTACCAACGAGCAGTATTTC.